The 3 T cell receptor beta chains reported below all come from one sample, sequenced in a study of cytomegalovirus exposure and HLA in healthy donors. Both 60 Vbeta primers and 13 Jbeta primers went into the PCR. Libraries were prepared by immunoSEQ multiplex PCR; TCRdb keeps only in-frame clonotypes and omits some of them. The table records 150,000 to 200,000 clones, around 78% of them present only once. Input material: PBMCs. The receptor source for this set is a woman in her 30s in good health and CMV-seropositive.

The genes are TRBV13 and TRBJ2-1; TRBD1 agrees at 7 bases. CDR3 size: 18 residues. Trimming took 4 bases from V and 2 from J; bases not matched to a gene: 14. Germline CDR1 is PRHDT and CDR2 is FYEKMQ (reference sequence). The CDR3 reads CASSSPKVRQGPYNEQFF. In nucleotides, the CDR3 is TGTGCCAGCAGCTCACCGAAGGTAAGACAGGGCCCCTACAATGAGCAGTTCTTC.

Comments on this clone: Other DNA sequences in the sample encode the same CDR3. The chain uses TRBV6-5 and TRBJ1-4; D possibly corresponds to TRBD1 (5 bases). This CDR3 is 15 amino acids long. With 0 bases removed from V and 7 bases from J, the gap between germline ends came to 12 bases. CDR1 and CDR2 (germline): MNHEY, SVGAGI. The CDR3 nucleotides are TGTGCCAGCAGTTACTCGGTCGGGGGACGTGAAAAACTGTTTTTT. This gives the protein CASSYSVGGREKLFF.

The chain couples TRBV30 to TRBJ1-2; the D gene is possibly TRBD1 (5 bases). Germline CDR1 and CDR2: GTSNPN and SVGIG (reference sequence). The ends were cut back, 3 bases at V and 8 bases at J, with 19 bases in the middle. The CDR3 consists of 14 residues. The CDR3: CAWSTFGTAIGYTF. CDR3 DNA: TGTGCCTGGAGCACCTTTGGGACTGCGATAGGCTACACCTTC.